The 5 T cell receptor beta chains below come from one sample, sequenced in a study of T-cell memory formation after mild COVID-19. TCRdb itself ran the 5' RACE reads through MiXCR, one entry per CDR3 protein. The sample lists 120,000 to 150,000 distinct CDR3 sequences; 6% to 6.5% were seen once. The sample taken for sequencing was PBMCs or a T cell subset sorted from them (not recorded which). All receptors derive from an adult woman who had mild COVID-19 (a few samples of this study predate the infection). Cell type and time point are not known.

The chain employs TRBV21-1 and TRBJ2-3; no check of the table's D call, TRBD1, against the DNA was made. TRBV21-1 is an annotated pseudogene. The CDR3 totals 18 residues. The CDR3 region is CASTPGAEGAAVADTQYF. Written as DNA, the CDR3 is TGTGCCAGCACTCCTGGGGCGGAGGGGGCGGCAGTCGCAGATACGCAGTATTTT.

This clonotype was counted only a few times. CDR3 DNA: TGTGCCAGCAGCTTAGGTGGTAGCGGGCGCACAGATACGCAGTATTTT. Amino acid sequence: CASSLGGSGRTDTQYF. The chain carries TRBV7-6 and TRBJ2-3; 7 bases align to TRBD2. The trim removed 1 base at V and 1 base at J, leaving 5 bases unmatched. Germline V gene sequence: CDR1 SGHVS, CDR2 FNYEAQ. CDR3 length: 16 amino acids.

This chain links TRBV11-2 with TRBJ2-6; unclear D gene. Germline V gene lookup returns CDR1 SGHAT and CDR2 FQNNGV. V lost 0 bases to trimming and J lost 4 bases, with 4 bases between them. The CDR3 spans 14 residues. Here the CDR3 reads CASSLDRGANVLTF. DNA for the CDR3: TGTGCCAGCAGCTTAGACAGGGGGGCCAACGTCCTGACTTTC.

This chain links TRBV24-1 with TRBJ2-1, with D perhaps matching TRBD2 (5 bases). The CDR3 has 17 amino acids. In germline, CDR1 is KGHDR, CDR2 SFDVKD. Between the trimmed V and J ends, which lost 2 bases and 6 bases, there was a span of 19 bases. In DNA form, the CDR3 reads TGTGCCACCAGTGATTCCGTAATGGAGGAGGATGGCAATGAGCAGTTCTTC. This translates into CATSDSVMEEDGNEQFF.

This clonotype showed up many times. This chain joins TRBV7-3 and TRBJ1-4, with no clear D. Germline assignment: CDR1 SGHTA and CDR2 FQGTGA. The CDR3 sequence is 15 residues long. The V end was cut by 0 bases, the J end by 4 bases, with 9 bases between. CDR3 coding DNA: TGTGCCAGCAGCTTAACCAAAGGGAGTAATGAAAAACTGTTTTTT. Translating gives CASSLTKGSNEKLFF.